This record covers a single T cell receptor (beta chain). Its target is not known. This sample was taken from a study of glioma-infiltrating T cells after dendritic cell vaccination. Study as a whole: Autologous tumor lysate was loaded overnight onto monocyte-derived dendritic cells grown approximately seven days with IL-4 and GM-CSF.

The PCR used 60 V beta and 13 J beta primers. Clones were read by immunoSEQ multiplex PCR, and TCRdb kept only the in-frame ones, dropping some. Here the sample spans 110,000 or so clones, around 90% being singletons. The CDR3 consists of 13 residues. Between the trimmed V and J ends, which lost 4 bases and 14 bases, there was a span of 21 bases. Per the germline V gene, CDR1 is SGDLS and CDR2 is YYNGEE. The time point is: after dendritic cell vaccination, including at tumor progression/relapse. Study observations and caveats: Higher TCR clonality did not directly relate to longer survival.

The sequencing used blood, collected after dendritic cell vaccination. The rearrangement links TRBV9 to TRBJ1-1; D is undetermined. This receptor was identified in a human donor with glioblastoma. Here the CDR3 reads CASSPEGAAGMFF. DNA of the CDR3: TGTGCCAGCAGCCCAGAAGGTGCGGCGGGAATGTTCTTT.